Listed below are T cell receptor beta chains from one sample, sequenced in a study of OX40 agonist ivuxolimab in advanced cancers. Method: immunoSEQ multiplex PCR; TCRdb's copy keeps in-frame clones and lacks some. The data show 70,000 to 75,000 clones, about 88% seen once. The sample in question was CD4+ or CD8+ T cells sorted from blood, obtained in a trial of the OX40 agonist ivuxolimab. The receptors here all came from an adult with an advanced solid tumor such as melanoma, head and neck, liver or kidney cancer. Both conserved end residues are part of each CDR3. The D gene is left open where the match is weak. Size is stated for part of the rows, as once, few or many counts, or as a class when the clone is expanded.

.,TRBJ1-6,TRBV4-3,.,TGCGCCAGCAGCCAAGGAACAGGGAATGCGTCACCCCTCCACTTT,CASSQGTGNASPLHF
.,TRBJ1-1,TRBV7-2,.,TGTGCCAGCAGCGTCAGACAGGTTGGAGCTTTCTTT,CASSVRQVGAFF
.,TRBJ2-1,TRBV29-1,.,TGCAGCTTTACATGGTCCTACAATGAGCAGTTCTTC,CSFTWSYNEQFF
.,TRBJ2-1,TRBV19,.,TGTGCCAGTCGCGGGACCTACAATGAGCAGTTCTTC,CASRGTYNEQFF
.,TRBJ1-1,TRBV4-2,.,TGTGCCAGCAGCCAAGAGAACACTGAAGCTTTCTTT,CASSQENTEAFF
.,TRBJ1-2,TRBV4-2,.,TGTGCCAGCAGCCAAGAAGGCCGGCAAGCCTATGGCTACACCTTC,CASSQEGRQAYGYTF
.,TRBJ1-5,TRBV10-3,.,TGTGCCATCAGTGACAGGCAAACGGGCAATCAGCCCCAGCATTTT,CAISDRQTGNQPQHF
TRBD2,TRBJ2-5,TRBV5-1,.,TGCGCCAGCAGAAGGACTCTAGCGGAAATGCAAGAGACCCAGTACTTC,CASRRTLAEMQETQYF
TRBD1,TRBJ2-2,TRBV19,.,TGTGCCAGTACCTCAGGGGGCTTGAGGACCGGGGAGCTGTTTTTT,CASTSGGLRTGELFF
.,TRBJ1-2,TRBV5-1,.,TGCGCCAGCAGCTTCACCAGGGGCAGTGGCTACACCTTC,CASSFTRGSGYTF
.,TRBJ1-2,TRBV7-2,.,TGTGCCAGCAGCTTCGGGACACTACCGTACTATGGCTACACCTTC,CASSFGTLPYYGYTF
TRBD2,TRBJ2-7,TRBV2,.,TGTGCCAGCAGTGAAGGGGTGGGAGGGTCTGAGCAGTACTTC,CASSEGVGGSEQYF
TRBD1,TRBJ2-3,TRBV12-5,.,TGTGCTAGTGGTTTGGATACAGGGGTAGCAGATACGCAGTATTTT,CASGLDTGVADTQYF
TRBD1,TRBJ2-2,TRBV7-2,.,TGTGCCATCAGAAGGACAGGTTCGACCGGGGAGCTGTTTTTT,CAIRRTGSTGELFF
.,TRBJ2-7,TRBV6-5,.,TGTGCCAGCACTTTAGAGGGCTCCTACGAGCAGTACTTC,CASTLEGSYEQYF
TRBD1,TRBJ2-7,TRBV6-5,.,TGTGCCAGCAGCCTCTCGACAGGGGGCATCGACGAGCAGTACTTC,CASSLSTGGIDEQYF
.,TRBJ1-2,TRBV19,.,TGTGCCAGTAGTATAGGAACAGGGTTTCAAGGCTACACCTTC,CASSIGTGFQGYTF
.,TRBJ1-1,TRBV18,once,TGTGCCAGCTCACTACAGGGAGACTTGAACACTGAAGCTTTCTTT,CASSLQGDLNTEAFF
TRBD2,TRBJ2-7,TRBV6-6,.,TGTGCCAGCACCCTTGGACTAGCGGGAGCCACCCACGAGCAGTACTTC,CASTLGLAGATHEQYF
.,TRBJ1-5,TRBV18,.,TGTGCCAGCTCCCAGTATCGGCAGGGAGGCCAGCCCCAGCATTTT,CASSQYRQGGQPQHF
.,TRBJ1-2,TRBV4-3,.,TGCGCCAGCAGCCAAGATTCGGGGAATGGCTACACCTTC,CASSQDSGNGYTF
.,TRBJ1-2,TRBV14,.,TGTGCCAGCAGTAGAATGAACTATGGCTACACCTTC,CASSRMNYGYTF
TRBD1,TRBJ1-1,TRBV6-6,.,TGTGCCAGCAGACCGGGACAGATCACTGAAGCTTTCTTT,CASRPGQITEAFF
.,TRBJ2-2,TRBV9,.,TGTGCCAGCAGCGTAGTGGGGAAAGCTGGCGGGGAGCTGTTTTTT,CASSVVGKAGGELFF
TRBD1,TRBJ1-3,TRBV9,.,TGTGCCAGCAGCGTAGCCTACGGGACAGTCGGAAACACCATATATTTT,CASSVAYGTVGNTIYF
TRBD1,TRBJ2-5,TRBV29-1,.,TGCAGCGTTGGCCACGGGACAGGGGAGGAGACCCAGTACTTC,CSVGHGTGEETQYF
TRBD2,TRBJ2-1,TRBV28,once,TGTGCCAGCCGGGGCCCGAATAGCGGGAGCCACGGTAGTGAGCAGTTCTTC,CASRGPNSGSHGSEQFF
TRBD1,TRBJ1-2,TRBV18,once,TGTGCCAGCTCACAGGGACAGGGGGCAATTGGCTACACCTTC,CASSQGQGAIGYTF
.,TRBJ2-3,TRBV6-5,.,TGTGCCAGCAGTTATGGCAGGGAGAATTTCGCAGATACGCAGTATTTT,CASSYGRENFADTQYF
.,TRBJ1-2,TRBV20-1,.,TGCAGTGACAGGGTTGTATTTGGCTACACCTTC,CSDRVVFGYTF
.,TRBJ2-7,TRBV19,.,TGTGCCAGTAGTTCCGGGACCCCGACCTACGAGCAGTACTTC,CASSSGTPTYEQYF
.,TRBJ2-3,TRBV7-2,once,TGTGCCAGCAGCTTACTAGTTGGGGGCTCAGATACGCAGTATTTT,CASSLLVGGSDTQYF
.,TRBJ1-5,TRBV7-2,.,TGTGCCAGCAGTCCACAGGACAATCAGCCCCAGCATTTT,CASSPQDNQPQHF
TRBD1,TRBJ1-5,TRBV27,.,TGTGCCAGCAGTTTATTTGGACAGGCCAATCAGCCCCAGCATTTT,CASSLFGQANQPQHF